This T cell receptor (beta chain) was profiled in a study of blood T cell repertoires in COVID-19. This clone was seen more than once but under ten times. In the study's own analysis: Amplification of reference gene primers provided the estimated nucleated cell counts. Generated by immunoSEQ multiplex PCR, the TCRdb table keeps only in-frame clones and is missing some. V, J and clone size reflect that table, while D and trimming were determined from the DNA. The sample gives 150,000 to 200,000 clones, roughly 80% of which show up once; 15% to 20% is in the top ten. Germline loops: CDR1 SGHTA, CDR2 FQGTGA. The trim removed 2 bases at V and 6 bases at J, leaving 7 bases unmatched. This CDR3 has 16 residues.

The chain uses TRBV7-3 and TRBJ2-1; 10 positions match TRBD2. Sequenced: peripheral blood. The TCR was taken from a man aged 60 to 69 with active or convalescent COVID-19. CDR3 residues: CASSLLRTSGGNEQFF. Written as DNA, the CDR3 is TGTGCCAGCAGCTTACTCCGGACTAGCGGAGGCAATGAGCAGTTCTTC. Combining the CDR3 with reference TRBV7-3 and TRBJ2-1 gives the whole variable domain GAGVSQTPSNKVTEKGKYVELRCDPISGHTALYWYRQSLGQGPEFLIYFQGTGAADDSGLPNDRFFAVRPEGSVSTLKIQRTERGDSAVYLCASSLLRTSGGNEQFFGPGTRLTVL.